The rows below give T cell receptor beta chains drawn from one sample of a study of blood T cell repertoires in COVID-19. The table came from immunoSEQ multiplex PCR; TCRdb's copy has only in-frame clones and leaves some out. This table has under 70,000 clones, about four fifths appearing once. The sequencing sample was made of peripheral blood. All receptors derive from a human donor in a cohort sampled during active COVID-19. Both conserved end residues are part of each CDR3. Each record gives: V gene, J gene, CDR3 protein.

V: TRBV5-8
J: TRBJ2-3
CDR3: CASSTAGVGADTQYF

V: TRBV19
J: TRBJ2-2
CDR3: CASTPGARWATGELFF

V: TRBV9
J: TRBJ2-7
CDR3: CASSPGYEQYF

V: TRBV7-2
J: TRBJ1-2
CDR3: CASSRSGVEGPRDLF

V: TRBV13
J: TRBJ2-7
CDR3: CASSLGGEPGQQYF

V: TRBV4-3
J: TRBJ2-7
CDR3: CASRQEFSGLTWEQYF

V: TRBV27
J: TRBJ2-3
CDR3: CASSSLLPGLRADTQYF

V: TRBV5-1
J: TRBJ2-1
CDR3: CASSSPSGQPSDEQFF

V: TRBV4-2
J: TRBJ2-7
CDR3: CASSQGPSGSSNEQYF

V: TRBV5-4
J: TRBJ2-1
CDR3: CASSLLVRQGGDEQFF

V: TRBV12-3/TRBV12-4
J: TRBJ2-5
CDR3: CASSPSGRGTQYF

V: TRBV2
J: TRBJ2-3
CDR3: CASSRDSSTDTQYF

V: TRBV19
J: TRBJ2-5
CDR3: CASSQGLAGRETQYF

V: TRBV19
J: TRBJ2-1
CDR3: CASSVGTSGTQFF

V: TRBV27
J: TRBJ2-7
CDR3: CASSHPLGAGGSYEQYF

V: TRBV3-1/TRBV3-2
J: TRBJ2-2
CDR3: CASSSGTPNTGELFF

V: TRBV18
J: TRBJ1-5
CDR3: CASSPDRGRPQHF

V: TRBV5-8
J: TRBJ2-1
CDR3: CASSLGQSSYNEQFF

V: TRBV5-1
J: TRBJ2-1
CDR3: CASSMTGGEQFF

V: TRBV7-2
J: TRBJ2-3
CDR3: CASSLVGTSGRRDTQYF

V: TRBV11-2
J: TRBJ2-5
CDR3: CASSLAGREETQYF

V: TRBV30
J: TRBJ2-7
CDR3: CAWSVPMGRAYEQYF

V: TRBV5-5
J: TRBJ1-5
CDR3: CASSLSAGPQPQHF

V: TRBV27
J: TRBJ2-7
CDR3: CASSTRGTGSGYEQYF

V: TRBV7-8
J: TRBJ1-3
CDR3: CASSDPHGNTIYF

V: TRBV20-1
J: TRBJ2-3
CDR3: CSARVVDTQYF

V: TRBV19
J: TRBJ1-5
CDR3: CASSPIGQNSNQPQHF

V: TRBV19
J: TRBJ2-5
CDR3: CASSNAETQYF

V: TRBV28
J: TRBJ2-1
CDR3: CASSNNEQFF

V: TRBV5-4
J: TRBJ1-2
CDR3: CASSLLGQGADGYTF

V: TRBV5-1
J: TRBJ2-5
CDR3: CASSPAAGGATQYF

V: TRBV7-9
J: TRBJ2-1
CDR3: CASSTGLNYNEQFF

V: TRBV30
J: TRBJ2-2
CDR3: CAWSVRGGELFF

V: TRBV6-5
J: TRBJ2-3
CDR3: CASSYSLAGDADTQYF

V: TRBV7-9
J: TRBJ2-7
CDR3: CASSLTGYEQYF

V: TRBV5-4
J: TRBJ2-3
CDR3: CASSLRMGADTQYF

V: TRBV30
J: TRBJ1-2
CDR3: CAWSSRGYGYTF

V: TRBV25-1
J: TRBJ2-5
CDR3: CASSELKTGGQETQYF

V: TRBV6-5
J: TRBJ2-3
CDR3: CASRGTGGSGTQYF

V: TRBV18
J: TRBJ2-5
CDR3: CASSAHQETQYF

V: TRBV7-9
J: TRBJ2-3
CDR3: CASSSSGTLASYF

V: TRBV2
J: TRBJ1-4
CDR3: CASSGRGGATNEKLFF

V: TRBV9
J: TRBJ2-1
CDR3: CASSVDLLSNEQFF

V: TRBV10-3
J: TRBJ2-6
CDR3: CAISAQGNGGANVLTF

V: TRBV7-2
J: TRBJ1-2
CDR3: CASSLGGTGWSGYTF